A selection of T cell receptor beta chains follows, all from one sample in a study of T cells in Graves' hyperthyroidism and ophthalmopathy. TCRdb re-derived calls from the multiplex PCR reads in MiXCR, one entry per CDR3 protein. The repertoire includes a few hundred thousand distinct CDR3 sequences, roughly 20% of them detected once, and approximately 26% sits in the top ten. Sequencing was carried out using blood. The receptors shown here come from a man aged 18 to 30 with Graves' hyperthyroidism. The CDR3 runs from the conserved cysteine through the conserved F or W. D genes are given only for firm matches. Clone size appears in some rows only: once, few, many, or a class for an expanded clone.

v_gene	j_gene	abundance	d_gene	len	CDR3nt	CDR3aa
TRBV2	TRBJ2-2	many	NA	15	TGTGCCAGCAGTGAGGGGGACTCCTTAACCGGGGAGCTGTTTTTT	CASSEGDSLTGELFF
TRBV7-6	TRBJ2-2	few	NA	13	TGTGCCAGCAGCTACCCCAGGGCCGGGGAGCTGTTTTTT	CASSYPRAGELFF
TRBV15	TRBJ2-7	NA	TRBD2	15	TGTGCCACCAGCAGATCGACTAGCGGGACAAGCGAGCAGTACTTC	CATSRSTSGTSEQYF
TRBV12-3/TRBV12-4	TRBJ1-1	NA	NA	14	TGTGCCAGCATTTTCGGGGCAACGAACACTGAAGCTTTCTTT	CASIFGATNTEAFF
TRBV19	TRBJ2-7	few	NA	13	TGTGCCAATAGTAAGCGCAGGGACTACGAGCAGTACTTC	CANSKRRDYEQYF
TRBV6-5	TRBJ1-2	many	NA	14	TGTGCCAGCAGCCCGTCGGACGGTGGCTATGGCTACACCTTC	CASSPSDGGYGYTF
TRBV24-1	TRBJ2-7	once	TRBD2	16	TGTGCCACCAGTGACCAACCGGGACTAGGAGCCTACGAGCAGTACTTC	CATSDQPGLGAYEQYF
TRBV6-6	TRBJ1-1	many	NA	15	TGTGCCAGCAGTTACTCGAACGGGGGGAACACTGAAGCTTTCTTT	CASSYSNGGNTEAFF
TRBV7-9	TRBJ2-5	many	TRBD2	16	TGTGCCAGCAGCTCCCCCGGGGGGACTAGGGGAGAGACCCAGTACTTC	CASSSPGGTRGETQYF
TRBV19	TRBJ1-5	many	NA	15	TGTGCCAGTAGTATCGGGGGTTACGGGAATCAGCCCCAGCATTTT	CASSIGGYGNQPQHF
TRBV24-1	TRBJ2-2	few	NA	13	TGTGCCACCAGTGATTCCTATACCGGGGAGCTGTTTTTT	CATSDSYTGELFF
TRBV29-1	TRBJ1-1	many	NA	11	TGCAGCGTTGGGTACAACGGGGCGGCTTTCTTT	CSVGYNGAAFF
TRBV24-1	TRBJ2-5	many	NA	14	TGTGCCACCAGTCAGGGGACGTACCAAGAGACCCAGTACTTC	CATSQGTYQETQYF
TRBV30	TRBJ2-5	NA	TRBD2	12	TGTGCCCGGGGGGGGCGCAGGGAGACCCAGTACTTC	CARGGRRETQYF
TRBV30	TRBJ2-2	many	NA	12	TGTGCCTGGACCTCTAAGCCCGGGGAGCTGTTTTTT	CAWTSKPGELFF
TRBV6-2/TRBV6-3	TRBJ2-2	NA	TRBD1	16	TGTGCCAGCAGTTACTACAGGGGTGTTGCAACCGGGGAGCTGTTTTTT	CASSYYRGVATGELFF
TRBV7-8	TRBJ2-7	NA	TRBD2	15	TGTGCCAGCAGCATTTATGCTAGCGGGGGCTACGAGCAGTACTTC	CASSIYASGGYEQYF
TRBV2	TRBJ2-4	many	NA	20	TGTGCCAGCAGTGGAGGGACACTAGCCATTGGGGGATTAGCCAAAAACATTCAGTACTTC	CASSGGTLAIGGLAKNIQYF
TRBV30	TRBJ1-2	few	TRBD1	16	TGTGCCTGGAGTCTTTCGACAGGGCTACTTAGCTATGGCTACACCTTC	CAWSLSTGLLSYGYTF
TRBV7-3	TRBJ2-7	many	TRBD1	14	TGTGCCAGCAGCTTGACAGGGACAGGCTACGAGCAGTACTTC	CASSLTGTGYEQYF
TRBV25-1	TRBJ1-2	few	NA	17	TGTGCCAGCAGTGATTTGGAGGCTGCAACTCTTAACTATGGCTACACCTTC	CASSDLEAATLNYGYTF
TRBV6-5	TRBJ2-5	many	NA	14	TGTGCCAGCAGTTACTCCCAGGGGCGAGAGACCCAGTACTTC	CASSYSQGRETQYF
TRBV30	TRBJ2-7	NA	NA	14	TGTGCCTGGAGTCCGCCGGGACTTCACTACGAGCAGTACTTC	CAWSPPGLHYEQYF
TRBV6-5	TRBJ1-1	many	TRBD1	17	TGTGCCAGCAGTTACACGGACAGGATAGGTCCCAACACTGAAGCTTTCTTT	CASSYTDRIGPNTEAFF
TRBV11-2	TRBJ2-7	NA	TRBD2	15	TGTGCCAGCAGCCTTGGACTAGCCTTGTCCTACGAGCAGTACTTC	CASSLGLALSYEQYF
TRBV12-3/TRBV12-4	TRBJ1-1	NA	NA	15	TGTGCCAGCAGTTTAGCGACAGGTATGAGCACTGAAGCTTTCTTT	CASSLATGMSTEAFF
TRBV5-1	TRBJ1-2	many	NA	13	TGCGCCAGCAGCTTGGAAGGGATCGGCGGCTACACCTTC	CASSLEGIGGYTF
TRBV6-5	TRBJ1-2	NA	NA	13	TGTGCCAGCAGTTACGGTCGGGGGGATGGCTACACCTTC	CASSYGRGDGYTF
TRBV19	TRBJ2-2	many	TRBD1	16	TGTGCCAGTAGTATATGGACAGGGAGGAACACCGGGGAGCTGTTTTTT	CASSIWTGRNTGELFF
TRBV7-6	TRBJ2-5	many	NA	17	TGTGCCAGCAGCTTAGGGGGACTGGGGGAGTCCAGAGAGACCCAGTACTTC	CASSLGGLGESRETQYF
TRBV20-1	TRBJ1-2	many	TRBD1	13	TGCAGTGCCCAAGACAGGGGGAACTATGGCTACACCTTC	CSAQDRGNYGYTF
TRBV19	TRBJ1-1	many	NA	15	TGTGCCAGTAGTATGGGGGCTTCAAGGGAGACTGAAGCTTTCTTT	CASSMGASRETEAFF
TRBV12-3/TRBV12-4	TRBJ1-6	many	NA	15	TGTGCCAGCAGTTTCACAGGGACCGTCGATTCACCCCTCCACTTT	CASSFTGTVDSPLHF
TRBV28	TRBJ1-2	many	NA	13	TGTGCCAGCAGCCCACCGGACATCGATGGCTACACCTTC	CASSPPDIDGYTF
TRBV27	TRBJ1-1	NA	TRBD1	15	TGTGCCAGCTCCACACCGGGACAGGGAATGGCTGAAGCTTTCTTT	CASSTPGQGMAEAFF
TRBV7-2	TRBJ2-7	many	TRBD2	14	TGTGCCAGCAGCTTCGGACTAGCCGGCTACGAGCAGTACTTC	CASSFGLAGYEQYF
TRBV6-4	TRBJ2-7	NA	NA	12	TGTGCCAGCAGTTACGCCGGTCACGAGCAGTACTTC	CASSYAGHEQYF